A selection of T cell receptor beta chains follows, all from one sample in a study of T cell repertoires in cytomegalovirus infection. These receptors are not linked to any known antigen. TCRdb reprocessed the reads via MiXCR and lists one record per CDR3 protein. The sample shows some 480,000 distinct CDR3 sequences, 30% to 40% of them seen only once. This material consisted of cultured PBMCs, taken from culture after CMV antigen stimulation. Every receptor here comes from a human donor in good health (CMV status not recorded). Some clones in this sample may be carry-over from other donors' samples. Each CDR3 is given with its conserved first and last residue. D genes are given only for firm matches. Clone size is given for some rows only: seen once, a few or many times, or a class if the clone is expanded.

TRBD1	NA	TRBV13	TRBJ1-1	TGTGCCAGCAGCTTAGTCTTCGAGGGGGCGGGCACTGAAGCTTTCTTT	CASSLVFEGAGTEAFF
TRBD2	NA	TRBV11-2	TRBJ2-1	TGTGCCAGCAGCTTAGATCCCTCTGGTCTAGCGGGAGTGAGGGGTGGGCAGTTCTTC	CASSLDPSGLAGVRGGQFF
TRBD1	once	TRBV7-9	TRBJ1-6	TGTGCCAGCAGCTTAAGCCCCGGGACAGGGGGCTCGGACTCCTATAATTCACCCCTCCACTTT	CASSLSPGTGGSDSYNSPLHF
NA	NA	TRBV6-6	TRBJ2-7	TGTGCCAGCAGTTACCAACGGGAGCAGTACTTC	CASSYQREQYF
TRBD1	NA	TRBV4-1	TRBJ1-1	TGCGCCAGCAGCCAAGATAGACAGGGGGCTGAAGCTTTCTTT	CASSQDRQGAEAFF
NA	NA	TRBV27	TRBJ2-1	TGTGCCAGCAGTCCTCCTCTGGGCAGGGGTTGGGGCAATGAGCAGTTCTTC	CASSPPLGRGWGNEQFF
TRBD2	NA	TRBV12-3/TRBV12-4	TRBJ2-7	TGTGCCAGCAGTCCTCTGGGACTAGCGGGTACATACGAGCAGTACTTC	CASSPLGLAGTYEQYF
NA	few	TRBV4-1	TRBJ2-7	TGCGCCAGCAGCCGGCAGCGAGCGGAGAGCTCCTACGAGCAGTACTTC	CASSRQRAESSYEQYF
TRBD1	NA	TRBV25-1	TRBJ2-5	TGTGCCAGCAGTGCACAGGGGAGTTTGGTCTCCCAGTACTTC	CASSAQGSLVSQYF
TRBD2	few	TRBV24-1	TRBJ2-3	TGTGCCACCAGTGACCGGACTAGCGGGAAGGCAGATACGCAGTATTTT	CATSDRTSGKADTQYF
TRBD1	few	TRBV29-1	TRBJ1-2	TGCAGCGTCACAGACAGGGAGATTAACTATGGCTACACCTTC	CSVTDREINYGYTF
TRBD1	many	TRBV19	TRBJ1-1	TGTGCCAGTAGTATAGGGACAGGGGTGGCTACTGAAGCTTTCTTT	CASSIGTGVATEAFF
NA	few	TRBV9	TRBJ1-6	TGTGCCAGCAGCGTCGAAGGGGAACCAAATTCACCCCTCCACTTT	CASSVEGEPNSPLHF
TRBD2	NA	TRBV9	TRBJ2-2	TGTGCCAGCAGCGCTAATAGCGGGAGTCTCAATGGGGAGCTGTTTTTT	CASSANSGSLNGELFF
NA	NA	TRBV19	TRBJ2-7	TGTGCCAGTAGTGGAGACAGAGCCTACGAGCAGTACTTC	CASSGDRAYEQYF
TRBD2	many	TRBV6-1	TRBJ2-7	TGTGCCAGCAGTGCTAGCGGCAGCTCCTACGAGCAGTACTTC	CASSASGSSYEQYF
NA	many	TRBV7-2	TRBJ1-1	TGTGCCAGCAGCTCGCGGGGGGCCACTGAAGCTTTCTTT	CASSSRGATEAFF
TRBD1	NA	TRBV6-1	TRBJ1-5	TGTGCCAGCAGTGGCGACAGGGGGCTTGAGCCCCAGCATTTT	CASSGDRGLEPQHF
NA	NA	TRBV7-8	TRBJ1-5	TGTGCCAGCAGTAGGGGGTTAATAGGGGACAATCAGCCCCAGCATTTT	CASSRGLIGDNQPQHF
TRBD2	NA	TRBV7-3	TRBJ2-1	TGTGCCAGCAGCGTTAGCGGGGGATCCTACAATGAGCAGTTCTTC	CASSVSGGSYNEQFF
TRBD2	few	TRBV7-6	TRBJ2-1	TGTGCCAGCAGGGAGCGGACTAGCGGGAGAGATGAGCAGTTCTTC	CASRERTSGRDEQFF
NA	NA	TRBV27	TRBJ2-2	TGTGCCAGCAGTTTATGGGGGGCGGCCGGGGAGCTGTTTTTT	CASSLWGAAGELFF
NA	many	TRBV7-2	TRBJ2-3	TGTGCCAGCAGCTTAGGGGTGAATAGAAATACGCAGTATTTT	CASSLGVNRNTQYF
TRBD1	many	TRBV7-2	TRBJ1-1	TGTGCCGCCAGACAGGGAAGAAACACTGAAGCTTTCTTT	CAARQGRNTEAFF
NA	many	TRBV7-2	TRBJ2-1	TGTGCCAGCAGCTGGAGAGGGCGCCCCCCGGATGAGCAGTTCTTC	CASSWRGRPPDEQFF
NA	few	TRBV19	TRBJ1-6	TGTGCCAGTAGGCGGGGGACTGGATTTGGTTCACCCCTCCACTTT	CASRRGTGFGSPLHF
NA	NA	TRBV7-2	TRBJ2-5	TGTGCCAGCAGGGGCGGGATGGGAGAGACCCAGTACTTC	CASRGGMGETQYF